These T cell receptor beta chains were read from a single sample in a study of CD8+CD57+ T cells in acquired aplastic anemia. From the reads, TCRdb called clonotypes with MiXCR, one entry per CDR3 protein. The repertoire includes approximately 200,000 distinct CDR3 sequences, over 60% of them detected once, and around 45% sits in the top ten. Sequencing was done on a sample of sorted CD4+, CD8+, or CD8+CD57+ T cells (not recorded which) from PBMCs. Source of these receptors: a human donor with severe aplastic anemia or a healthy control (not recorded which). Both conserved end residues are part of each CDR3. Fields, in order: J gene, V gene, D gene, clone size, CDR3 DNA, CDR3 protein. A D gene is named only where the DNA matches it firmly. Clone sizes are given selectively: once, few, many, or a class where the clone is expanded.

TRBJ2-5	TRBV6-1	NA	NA	TGTGCCAGCAGTCCCCTCCAGGGATGGGAGACCCAGTACTTC	CASSPLQGWETQYF
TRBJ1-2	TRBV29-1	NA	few	TGCAGCGTGGACGGGACCTATGGCTACACCTTC	CSVDGTYGYTF
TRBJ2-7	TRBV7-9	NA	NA	TGTGCCAGCAGCTCCCCCGGGGGCCCGGACTTGTCCTTATCCTACGAGCAGTACTTC	CASSSPGGPDLSLSYEQYF
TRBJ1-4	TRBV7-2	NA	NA	TGTGCCAGCAGCTTAGATCGCGGGCCTAATGAAAAACTGTTTTTT	CASSLDRGPNEKLFF
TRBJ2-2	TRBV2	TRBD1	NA	TGTGCCAGTATAAATGGGGACAGTAACACCGGGGAGCTGTTTTTT	CASINGDSNTGELFF
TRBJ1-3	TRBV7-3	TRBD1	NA	TGTGCCAGCAGCGCCCAACAGGGGCTGGGGGGAAACACCATATATTTT	CASSAQQGLGGNTIYF
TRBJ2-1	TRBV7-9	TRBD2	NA	TGTGCCAGCAGCCCTAGCGGGGATGCATACAATGAGCAGTTCTTC	CASSPSGDAYNEQFF
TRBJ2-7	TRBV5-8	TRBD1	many	TGTGCCAGCAGCTTGTGGGACAGAGCCTACGAGCAGTACTTC	CASSLWDRAYEQYF
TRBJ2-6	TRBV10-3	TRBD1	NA	TGTGCCAGCAGTTCGGGGACAGGCCCTTCGAGTCCTGGGGCCAACGTCCTGACTTTC	CASSSGTGPSSPGANVLTF
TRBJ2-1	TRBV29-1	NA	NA	TGCAGCGTAGACACCGAGGGGACGTACAATGAGCAGTTCTTC	CSVDTEGTYNEQFF
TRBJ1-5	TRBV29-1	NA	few	TGCAGCGTTGCCAGTTCCCTCGATAGCAATCAGCCCCAGCATTTT	CSVASSLDSNQPQHF
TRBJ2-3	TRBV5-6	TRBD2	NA	TGTGCCAGCAGCCTGGGACTAGCGGGAGATACGCAGTATTTT	CASSLGLAGDTQYF
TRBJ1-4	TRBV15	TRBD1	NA	TGTGCCACCAGAGCCGGGACAGGTGAAAAACTGTTTTTT	CATRAGTGEKLFF